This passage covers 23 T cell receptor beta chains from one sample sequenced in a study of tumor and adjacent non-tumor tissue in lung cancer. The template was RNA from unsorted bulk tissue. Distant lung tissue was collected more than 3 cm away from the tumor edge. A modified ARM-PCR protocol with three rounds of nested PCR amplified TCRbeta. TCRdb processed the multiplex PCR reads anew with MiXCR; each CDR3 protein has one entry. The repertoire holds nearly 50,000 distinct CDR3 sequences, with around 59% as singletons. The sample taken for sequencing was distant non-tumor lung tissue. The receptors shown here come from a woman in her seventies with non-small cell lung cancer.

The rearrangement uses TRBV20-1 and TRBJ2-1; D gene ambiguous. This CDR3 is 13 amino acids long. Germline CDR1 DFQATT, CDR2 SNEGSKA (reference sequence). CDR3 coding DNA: TGCATTGTCCTACCCCTTTCGCTGGATGAGCAGTTCTTC. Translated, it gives CIVLPLSLDEQFF.

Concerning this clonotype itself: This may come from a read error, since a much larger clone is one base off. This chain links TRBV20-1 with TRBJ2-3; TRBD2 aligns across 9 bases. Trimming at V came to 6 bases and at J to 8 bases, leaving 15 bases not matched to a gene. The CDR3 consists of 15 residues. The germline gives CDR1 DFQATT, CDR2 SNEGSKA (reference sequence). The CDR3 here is CSANMLAGVLGTQYF. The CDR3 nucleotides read TGCAGTGCCAACATGTTAGCGGGAGTGTTAGGTACGCAGTATTTT.

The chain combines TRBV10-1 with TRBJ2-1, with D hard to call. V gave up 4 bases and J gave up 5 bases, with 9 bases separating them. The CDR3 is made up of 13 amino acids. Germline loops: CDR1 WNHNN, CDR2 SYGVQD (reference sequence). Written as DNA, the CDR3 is TGCGCCAGCAGTGTAGCAGACGACAATGAGCAGTTCTTC. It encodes CASSVADDNEQFF.

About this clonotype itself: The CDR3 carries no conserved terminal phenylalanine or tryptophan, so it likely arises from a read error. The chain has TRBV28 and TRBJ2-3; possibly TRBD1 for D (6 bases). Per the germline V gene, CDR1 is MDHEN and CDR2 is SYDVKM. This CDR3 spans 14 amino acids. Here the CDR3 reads CAGSGDTSTDTQYY. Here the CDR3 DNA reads TGTGCCGGCAGTGGGGACACTAGCACAGATACGCAGTATTAT.

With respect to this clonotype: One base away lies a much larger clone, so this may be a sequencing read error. The DNA for the CDR3 is TGTGTCAGCAGGGGGCAAAACTACAATGAGCAGTTCTTC. Protein: CVSRGQNYNEQFF. The chain recombines TRBV28 with TRBJ2-1; the match to TRBD1 covers 8 bases. CDR1 is MDHEN and CDR2 is SYDVKM in the germline V gene. The CDR3 totals 13 residues. The full variable domain, completed using reference TRBV28 and TRBJ2-1, is DVKVTQSSRYLVKRTGEKVFLECVQDMDHENMFWYRQDPGLGLRLIYFSYDVKMKEKGDIPEGYSVSREKKERFSLILESASTNQTSMYLCVSRGQNYNEQFFGPGTRLTVL.

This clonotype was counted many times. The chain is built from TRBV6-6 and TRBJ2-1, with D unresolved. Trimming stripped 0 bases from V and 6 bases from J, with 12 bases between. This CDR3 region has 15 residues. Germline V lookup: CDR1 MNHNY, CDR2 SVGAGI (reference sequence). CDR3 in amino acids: CASSYSTVSGNEQFF. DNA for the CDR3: TGTGCCAGCAGTTACTCTACGGTGTCGGGCAATGAGCAGTTCTTC.

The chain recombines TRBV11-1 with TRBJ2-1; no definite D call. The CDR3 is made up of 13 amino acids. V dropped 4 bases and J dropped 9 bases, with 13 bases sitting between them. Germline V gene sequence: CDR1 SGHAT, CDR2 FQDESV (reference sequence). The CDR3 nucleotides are TGTGCCAGCAGCTCGAAACCCGTCAGTGAGCAGTTCTTC. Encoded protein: CASSSKPVSEQFF.

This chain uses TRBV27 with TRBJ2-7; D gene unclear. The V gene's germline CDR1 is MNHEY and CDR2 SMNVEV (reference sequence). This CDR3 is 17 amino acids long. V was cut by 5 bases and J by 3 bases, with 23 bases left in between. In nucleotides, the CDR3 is TGTGCCAGCAGTGCCACCCAGCTGCGGAAAAACTACTACGAGCAGTACTTC. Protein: CASSATQLRKNYYEQYF.

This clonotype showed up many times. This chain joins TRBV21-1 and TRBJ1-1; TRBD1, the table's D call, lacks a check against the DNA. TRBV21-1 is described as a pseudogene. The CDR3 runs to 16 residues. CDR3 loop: CASSKDWPDRGTEAFF. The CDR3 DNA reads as TGTGCCAGCAGCAAAGATTGGCCTGACAGGGGCACTGAAGCTTTCTTT.

CDR3 bases: TGTGCCAGCAGCTTAGACCGGCAGGGAGGCGAGCAGTACTTC. Encoded protein: CASSLDRQGGEQYF. The chain has TRBV11-2 and TRBJ2-7, with a tentative D call TRBD2 (6 bases). The germline V gene encodes CDR1 SGHAT and CDR2 FQNNGV. Deletions cut 0 bases from V and 6 bases from J, with 12 bases between. The CDR3 sequence is 14 residues long.

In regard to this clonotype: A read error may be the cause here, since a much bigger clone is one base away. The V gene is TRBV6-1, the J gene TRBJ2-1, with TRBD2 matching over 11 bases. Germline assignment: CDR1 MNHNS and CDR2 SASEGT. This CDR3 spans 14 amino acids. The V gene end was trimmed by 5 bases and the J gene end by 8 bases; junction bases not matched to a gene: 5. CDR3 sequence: CASSLAGGEDEQFF. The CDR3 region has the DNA TGTGCCAGCAGTCTAGCGGGAGGAGAGGATGAGCAGTTCTTC.

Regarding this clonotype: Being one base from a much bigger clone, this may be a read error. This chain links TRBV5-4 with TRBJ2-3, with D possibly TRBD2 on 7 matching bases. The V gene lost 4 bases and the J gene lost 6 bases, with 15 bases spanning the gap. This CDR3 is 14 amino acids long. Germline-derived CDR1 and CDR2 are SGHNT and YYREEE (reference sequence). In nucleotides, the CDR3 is TGTGCCAGCAGCACCAAGGAGGGGGGGGATACGCAGTATTTT. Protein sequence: CASSTKEGGDTQYF.

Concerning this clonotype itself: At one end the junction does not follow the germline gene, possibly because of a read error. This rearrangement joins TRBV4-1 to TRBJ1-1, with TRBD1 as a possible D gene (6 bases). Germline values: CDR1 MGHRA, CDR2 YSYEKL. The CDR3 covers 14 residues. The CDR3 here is CANCHRTENSETFF. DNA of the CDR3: TGCGCCAACTGCCACCGGACAGAGAACAGTGAAACTTTCTTT.

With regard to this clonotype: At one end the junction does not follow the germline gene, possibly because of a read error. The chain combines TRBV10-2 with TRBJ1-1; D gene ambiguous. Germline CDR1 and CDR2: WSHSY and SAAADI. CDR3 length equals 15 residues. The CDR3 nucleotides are TGCGCCAACAGTGAGTGGAGCACTCTGAACGCTGAAGTTTTCTTT. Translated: CANSEWSTLNAEVFF.

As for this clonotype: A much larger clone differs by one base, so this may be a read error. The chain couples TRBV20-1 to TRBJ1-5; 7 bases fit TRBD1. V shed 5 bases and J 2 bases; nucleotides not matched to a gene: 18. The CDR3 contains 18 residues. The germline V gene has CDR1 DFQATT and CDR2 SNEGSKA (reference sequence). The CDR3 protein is CSAGWDSTSPNGNQPQHF. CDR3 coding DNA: TGCAGTGCTGGTTGGGACAGTACGTCCCCGAATGGCAATCAGCCCCAGCATTTT.

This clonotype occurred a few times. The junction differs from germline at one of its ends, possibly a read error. CDR3 loop: CASSDLGQDPYEQYF. The CDR3 DNA sequence: TGCGCCAGCAGTGACCTGGGACAGGACCCCTACGAGCAATACTTC. V usage is TRBV10-1 and J usage is TRBJ2-7; 8 positions match TRBD1. The CDR3 spans 15 residues. The V gene's germline CDR1 is WNHNN and CDR2 SYGVQD (reference sequence).

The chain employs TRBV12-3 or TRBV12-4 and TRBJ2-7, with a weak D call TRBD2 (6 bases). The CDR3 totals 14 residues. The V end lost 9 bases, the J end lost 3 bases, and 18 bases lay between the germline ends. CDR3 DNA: TGTGCCAGAAGTCTCAGGCGGGACCTCTACGAGCAGTACTTC. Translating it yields CARSLRRDLYEQYF.

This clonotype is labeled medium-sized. The CDR3 sequence is CASRPSTSGRNEQFF. The DNA for the CDR3 is TGTGCCAGCAGACCATCGACTAGCGGGAGAAATGAGCAGTTCTTC. V usage is TRBV6-1 and J usage is TRBJ2-1, with 12 nucleotides matching TRBD2. Trimming took 6 bases from V and 7 from J; bases not matched to a gene: 7. Looked up from germline, CDR1 is MNHNS and CDR2 is SASEGT. This CDR3 region has 15 residues.

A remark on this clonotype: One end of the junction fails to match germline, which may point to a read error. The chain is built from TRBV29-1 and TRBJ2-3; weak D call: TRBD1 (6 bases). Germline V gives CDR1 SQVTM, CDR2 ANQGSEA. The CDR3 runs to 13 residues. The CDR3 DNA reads TGTGGCGTTGAAGGGGGATACACAGATACGCAGTATTTT. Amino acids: CGVEGGYTDTQYF.

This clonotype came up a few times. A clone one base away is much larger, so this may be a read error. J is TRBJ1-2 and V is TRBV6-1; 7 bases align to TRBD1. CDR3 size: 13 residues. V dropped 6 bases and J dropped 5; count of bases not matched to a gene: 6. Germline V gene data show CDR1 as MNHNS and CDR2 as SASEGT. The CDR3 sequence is CASRRGRVYGYTF. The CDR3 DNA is TGTGCCAGCAGAAGGGGGCGTGTGTATGGCTACACCTTC.

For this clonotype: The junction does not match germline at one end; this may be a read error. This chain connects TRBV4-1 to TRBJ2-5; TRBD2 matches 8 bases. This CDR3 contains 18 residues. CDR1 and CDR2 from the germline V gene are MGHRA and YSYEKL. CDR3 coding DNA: TGCGCCAGCAGCCAATCCCCAGCGGCGTTAGCGGGATCGGAGACCCGGTACTTC. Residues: CASSQSPAALAGSETRYF.

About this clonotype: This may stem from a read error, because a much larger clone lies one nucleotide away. The CDR3 is CIARETAPGRDSPLHF. The CDR3, as DNA: TGCATTGCTAGAGAAACGGCTCCGGGGAGGGATTCACCCCTCCACTTT. The chain carries TRBV20-1 and TRBJ1-6; no firm D call. The germline CDR1 and CDR2 sequences are DFQATT and SNEGSKA (reference sequence). There are 16 residues in the CDR3.

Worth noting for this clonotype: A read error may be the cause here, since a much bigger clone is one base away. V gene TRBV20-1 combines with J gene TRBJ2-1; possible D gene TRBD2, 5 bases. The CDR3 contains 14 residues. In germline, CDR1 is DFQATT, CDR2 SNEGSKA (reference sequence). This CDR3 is CSAWTPSSYNEQSF. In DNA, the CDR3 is TGCAGTGCGTGGACTCCCTCTTCCTACAATGAGCAGTCCTTC.